A selection of T cell receptor beta chains follows, all from one sample in a study of cytomegalovirus exposure and HLA in healthy donors. Assay: immunoSEQ multiplex PCR; the TCRdb copy retains only in-frame clones and omits some. The sample carries some 190,000 clones, around 75% recorded once. Sequencing used PBMCs. These receptors were collected from a female donor in good health and CMV-seronegative. Each CDR3 is given with its conserved first and last residue. D genes are given only for firm matches. Clone size appears in some rows only: once, few, many, or a class for an expanded clone.

clone size,J gene,V gene,D gene,CDR3 protein,CDR3 DNA
once,TRBJ1-5,TRBV7-2,.,CASSWGGDTRNQPQHF,TGTGCCAGCAGCTGGGGGGGGGACACGCGCAATCAGCCCCAGCATTTT
.,TRBJ2-7,TRBV27,TRBD1,CASSRTGPYEQYF,TGTGCCAGCAGTAGGACAGGGCCCTACGAGCAGTACTTC
few,TRBJ2-7,TRBV5-1,TRBD1,CASSPGTGEYEQYF,TGCGCCAGCAGCCCCGGGACAGGGGAATACGAGCAGTACTTC
few,TRBJ2-1,TRBV25-1,TRBD2,CASSGRTSGENYNEQFF,TGTGCCAGCAGTGGAAGGACTAGCGGGGAAAACTACAATGAGCAGTTCTTC
once,TRBJ2-7,TRBV5-5,TRBD1,CASSGRDRGYEQYF,TGTGCCAGCAGCGGGCGGGACAGGGGGTACGAGCAGTACTTC
once,TRBJ2-7,TRBV7-8,TRBD2,CASSSPGGYHEQYF,TGTGCCAGCAGCTCTCCCGGGGGGTACCACGAGCAGTACTTC
.,TRBJ1-5,TRBV30,.,CAWGQTNQPQHF,TGTGCCTGGGGGCAAACTAATCAGCCCCAGCATTTT
.,TRBJ2-3,TRBV2,.,CASRLADTQYF,TGTGCCAGCAGGTTAGCGGATACGCAGTATTTT
few,TRBJ2-1,TRBV2,.,CASSKRSSYNEQFF,TGTGCCAGCAGCAAGCGGAGCTCCTACAATGAGCAGTTCTTC
.,TRBJ2-7,TRBV15,TRBD1,CATSREGQGVAYEQYF,TGTGCCACCAGCAGAGAGGGACAGGGGGTGGCCTACGAGCAGTACTTC
once,TRBJ2-1,TRBV5-1,TRBD2,CASQLAGGTYNEQFF,TGCGCCAGCCAACTAGCGGGAGGGACCTACAATGAGCAGTTCTTC
.,TRBJ2-2,TRBV28,TRBD1,CASSGWDRGNTGELFF,TGTGCCAGCAGTGGATGGGACAGGGGGAACACCGGGGAGCTGTTTTTT
few,TRBJ1-1,TRBV20-1,TRBD1,CSPGTGVAFF,TGCAGTCCCGGGACAGGGGTGGCTTTCTTT
.,TRBJ1-5,TRBV5-8,.,CASSWQDSNQPQHF,TGTGCCAGCAGCTGGCAGGATAGCAATCAGCCCCAGCATTTT
.,TRBJ2-1,TRBV7-9,TRBD2,CASLAGGRNEQFF,TGTGCCAGTCTAGCGGGGGGGCGTAATGAGCAGTTCTTC
.,TRBJ2-5,TRBV11-3,TRBD1,CASSQGESETQYF,TGTGCCAGCAGCCAGGGGGAGTCTGAGACCCAGTACTTC
.,TRBJ2-1,TRBV7-9,TRBD1,CASSVWDSYNEQFF,TGTGCCAGCAGCGTTTGGGACAGTTACAATGAGCAGTTCTTC
few,TRBJ2-3,TRBV9,TRBD1,CASSVEAGGLTDTQYF,TGTGCCAGCAGCGTAGAGGCAGGGGGCCTGACAGATACGCAGTATTTT
.,TRBJ2-7,TRBV27,TRBD1,CASSPYSGTGNYEQYF,TGTGCCAGCAGTCCCTACTCCGGGACAGGGAACTACGAGCAGTACTTC
.,TRBJ2-7,TRBV5-6,.,CASSLGGGDEQYF,TGTGCCAGCAGCTTGGGAGGTGGAGACGAGCAGTACTTC
.,TRBJ2-7,TRBV9,.,CASSQGLLYEQYF,TGTGCCAGCAGCCAAGGACTACTATACGAGCAGTACTTC
many,TRBJ2-7,TRBV4-1,TRBD1,CASSQAQGVLYEQYF,TGCGCCAGCAGCCAAGCCCAGGGGGTCCTCTACGAGCAGTACTTC
.,TRBJ1-5,TRBV19,.,CASSISLGQPQHF,TGTGCCAGTAGTATTAGTTTGGGCCAGCCCCAGCATTTT
few,TRBJ1-5,TRBV7-2,.,CASSLAVGGGYNQPQHF,TGTGCCAGCAGCTTAGCCGTGGGGGGAGGGTACAATCAGCCCCAGCATTTT
.,TRBJ2-2,TRBV27,.,CASSTIDSLRTGELFF,TGTGCCAGCAGCACAATCGACAGCTTACGGACCGGGGAGCTGTTTTTT